Listed below are T cell receptor beta chains from one sample, sequenced in a study of technical replicates of blood from four donors. Sequencing used immunoSEQ multiplex PCR; TCRdb keeps in-frame clones, though not all of them. The repertoire consists of some 60,000 clones, with roughly 86% occurring once and the leading ten covering roughly 5.6%. The sequenced sample was PBMCs. These receptor sequences come from a human donor in good health. Some clones in this sample may be carry-over from other donors' samples. The CDR3 runs from the conserved cysteine through the conserved F or W. Each record gives: V gene, D gene, clone size, J gene, CDR3 protein, CDR3 DNA. D genes are given only for firm matches. Rows may omit the clone size; those that give it use once, few, many or a size class.

v_gene: TRBV9; d_gene: .; abundance: .; j_gene: TRBJ2-3; CDR3aa: CASSVARETDTQYF; CDR3nt: TGTGCCAGCAGCGTAGCGAGAGAAACAGATACGCAGTATTTT
v_gene: TRBV6-6; d_gene: .; abundance: .; j_gene: TRBJ1-1; CDR3aa: CASSETRNTEAFF; CDR3nt: TGTGCCAGCAGCGAAACAAGGAACACTGAAGCTTTCTTT
v_gene: TRBV30; d_gene: TRBD1; abundance: few; j_gene: TRBJ1-2; CDR3aa: CAWSVPRGLYGYTF; CDR3nt: TGTGCCTGGAGTGTACCCAGGGGGCTGTATGGCTACACCTTC
v_gene: TRBV5-1; d_gene: .; abundance: .; j_gene: TRBJ2-1; CDR3aa: CASSLRQYNEQFF; CDR3nt: TGCGCCAGCAGCTTGCGACAGTACAATGAGCAGTTCTTC
v_gene: TRBV10-3; d_gene: TRBD1; abundance: .; j_gene: TRBJ1-6; CDR3aa: CAINGQGRNSPLHF; CDR3nt: TGTGCCATCAATGGACAGGGTAGAAATTCACCCCTCCACTTT
v_gene: TRBV7-8; d_gene: .; abundance: .; j_gene: TRBJ2-1; CDR3aa: CASSLKESRGHEQFF; CDR3nt: TGTGCCAGCAGCTTAAAAGAATCCAGGGGACATGAGCAGTTCTTC
v_gene: TRBV18; d_gene: .; abundance: .; j_gene: TRBJ1-1; CDR3aa: CASSPTEGRRYTEAFF; CDR3nt: TGTGCCAGCTCACCAACCGAGGGCAGACGTTACACTGAAGCTTTCTTT
v_gene: TRBV11-2; d_gene: .; abundance: .; j_gene: TRBJ1-5; CDR3aa: CASSLTELKPQHF; CDR3nt: TGTGCCAGCAGCTTAACAGAGCTTAAACCCCAGCATTTT
v_gene: TRBV28; d_gene: TRBD1; abundance: .; j_gene: TRBJ1-1; CDR3aa: CASRTGGVGGTEAFF; CDR3nt: TGTGCCAGCCGAACAGGGGGCGTGGGGGGCACTGAAGCTTTCTTT
v_gene: TRBV27; d_gene: .; abundance: few; j_gene: TRBJ1-6; CDR3aa: CASSPDSGYNSPLHF; CDR3nt: TGTGCCAGCAGTCCGGACAGCGGATATAATTCACCCCTCCACTTT
v_gene: TRBV5-4; d_gene: TRBD2; abundance: .; j_gene: TRBJ2-7; CDR3aa: CASSLSGTSGYEQYF; CDR3nt: TGTGCCAGCAGCTTGTCCGGAACTAGCGGCTACGAGCAGTACTTC
v_gene: TRBV27; d_gene: .; abundance: once; j_gene: TRBJ1-1; CDR3aa: CASSLLSGTSSSRAFF; CDR3nt: TGTGCCAGCAGTTTATTATCGGGGACATCATCCTCTAGGGCTTTCTTT
v_gene: TRBV5-1; d_gene: TRBD1; abundance: .; j_gene: TRBJ2-1; CDR3aa: CASSLGQGVANEQFF; CDR3nt: TGCGCCAGCAGCTTGGGGCAGGGGGTTGCGAATGAGCAGTTCTTC
v_gene: TRBV7-2; d_gene: .; abundance: few; j_gene: TRBJ1-2; CDR3aa: CASSAGQLYGYTF; CDR3nt: TGTGCCAGCAGCGCAGGACAGCTCTATGGCTACACCTTC
v_gene: TRBV18; d_gene: TRBD1; abundance: .; j_gene: TRBJ1-2; CDR3aa: CASSPLQGISAGYTF; CDR3nt: TGTGCCAGCTCACCCCTACAGGGGATCAGTGCTGGCTACACCTTC
v_gene: TRBV14; d_gene: TRBD2; abundance: .; j_gene: TRBJ2-2; CDR3aa: CASRTGLAADGELFF; CDR3nt: TGTGCCAGCAGAACGGGACTAGCGGCGGACGGGGAGCTGTTTTTT